The entry that follows covers one T cell receptor (beta chain) sequence. Deletions cut 4 bases from V and 0 bases from J, with 13 bases between. The CDR3 is made up of 15 amino acids. CDR1 is SNHLY and CDR2 is FYNNEI in the germline V gene. This entry is derived from a study of control samples from healthy donors and cancer patients. Data came from immunoSEQ multiplex PCR; TCRdb stores just in-frame clones and leaves some out. This sample has roughly 55,000 clones, with under 95% found just once. This sequence joins TRBV2 and TRBJ2-7, with D maybe TRBD1 (5 bases). This clonotype was sampled from a man between 35 and 55 years old with colorectal cancer. Sequencing was carried out using PBMCs. CDR3: CASSVTDGHSYEQYF. The CDR3 nucleotides read TGTGCCAGCAGTGTCACGGACGGACACTCCTACGAGCAGTACTTC.